The clone carrying this T cell receptor beta chain was detected only a few times. The data originate from a study of cytomegalovirus exposure and HLA in healthy donors. In the study overall: Previous work identified roughly 120 million unique TCR beta sequences from about 200 million T cells. Out of 398 genotyped donors, about 80% belonged to the Caucasian-associated ancestry cluster.

Germline assignment: CDR1 SGHTA and CDR2 FQGTGA. This CDR3 is built from 19 residues. The V segment lost 0 bases and the J segment 6 bases; nucleotides outside the gene matches: 11. The PCR employed 60 Vbeta primers together with 13 Jbeta primers. How the authors handled the data: As a later analysis found, there were approximately 80 million unique TCR beta chains, of which roughly 11 million were shared. Using immunoSEQ multiplex PCR, the repertoire was profiled, and TCRdb retains in-frame clones only, with some absent. D and trimming were read from the DNA, whereas the V and J calls and clone size are those reported in that table. The sample lists approximately 160,000 clones, 80% to 90% occurring once.

The receptor's source is a woman under 30 in good health and CMV-seronegative. The V call is TRBV7-3, the J call TRBJ2-1; TRBD2 aligns across 13 bases. Sequences were obtained from PBMCs. CDR3 nucleotide sequence: TGTGCCAGCAGCTTAACTTCCCCGGTACGACTAGCGGGAGGCAATGAGCAGTTCTTC. Residues: CASSLTSPVRLAGGNEQFF.